This T cell receptor (beta chain) was documented in a study of blood T cell repertoires in COVID-19. The wider study: Collection of acute and convalescent COVID-19 samples took place in the United States, Italy and Spain.

Seattle's enrolled individuals joined amid active infection and were then monitored longitudinally. This clone was seen only once. Germline V CDR1 and CDR2: SGHTA, FQGTGA. There are 15 residues in the CDR3. V was pared by 2 bases and J by 4 bases, with 11 bases between. Original processing methods: Reference gene primers were amplified, and this amplification served to estimate nucleated cell counts. Repertoires were generated with immunoSEQ multiplex PCR, while TCRdb's copy carries only in-frame clones and drops some. The DNA was the basis for D and trimming; V, J and clone size are from that table. The table shows 200,000 or so clones, with 81% occurring only once.

V usage is TRBV7-3 and J usage is TRBJ2-2; TRBD2 might be the D (6 bases). The receptor was isolated from a woman at least 80 years old with COVID-19, enrolled during active disease. Material: peripheral blood. CDR3 bases: TGTGCCAGCAGCTTAGGAGGGATCGGCACCGGGGAGCTGTTTTTT. It codes for CASSLGGIGTGELFF.